This T cell receptor beta chain was found in a study of Graves' ophthalmopathy and Graves' hyperthyroidism. The germline V gene has CDR1 SGHVS and CDR2 FNYEAQ. The CDR3 contains 15 residues. V gave up 1 base and J gave up 3 bases, with 12 bases separating them. A remark on this clonotype: The target antigen is unknown.

For repertoire sequencing, the TCR beta CDR3 regions were amplified from RNA transcripts. First-round RT-PCR relied on HTBI primers, and a second-round multiplex PCR came next. From the multiplex PCR reads, TCRdb called clonotypes with MiXCR, one entry per CDR3 protein. The sample shows over 650,000 distinct CDR3 sequences, 35% to 45% of them seen only once. Patients were diagnosed from clinical symptoms, serum thyroxine, TRAb, thyroid ultrasound and orbital computed tomography. Sampling around 10 ml of fresh peripheral blood provided the PBMCs. Points from the study as a whole: Blood contained most expanded thyroid clonotypes exceeding 0.001 frequency.

The chain is built from TRBV7-6 and TRBJ2-5, with D possibly matching TRBD1 (6 bases). Sequenced sample: peripheral blood. This clonotype was sampled from an adult man with Graves' ophthalmopathy. The CDR3 bases are TGTGCCAGCAGCTTAGGGGACACCGGAGAAGAGACCCAGTACTTC. It encodes CASSLGDTGEETQYF.